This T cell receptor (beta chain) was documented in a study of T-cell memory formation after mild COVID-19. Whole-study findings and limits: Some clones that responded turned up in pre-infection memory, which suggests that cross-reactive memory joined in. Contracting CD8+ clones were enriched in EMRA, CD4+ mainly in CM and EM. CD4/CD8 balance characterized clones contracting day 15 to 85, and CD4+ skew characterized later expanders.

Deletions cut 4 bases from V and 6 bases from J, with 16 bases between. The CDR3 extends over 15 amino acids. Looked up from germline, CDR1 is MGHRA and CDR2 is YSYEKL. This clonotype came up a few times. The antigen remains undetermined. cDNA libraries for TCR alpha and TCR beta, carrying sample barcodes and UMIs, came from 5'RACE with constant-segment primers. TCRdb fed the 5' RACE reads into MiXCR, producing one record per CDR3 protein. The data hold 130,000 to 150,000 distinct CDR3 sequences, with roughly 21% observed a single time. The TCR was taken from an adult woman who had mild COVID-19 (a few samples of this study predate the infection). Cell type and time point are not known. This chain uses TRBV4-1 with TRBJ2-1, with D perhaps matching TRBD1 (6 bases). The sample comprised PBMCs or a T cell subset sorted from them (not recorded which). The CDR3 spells CASSLTQGLGNEQFF. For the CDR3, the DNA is TGCGCCAGCAGCCTCACCCAGGGGCTGGGCAATGAGCAGTTCTTC.